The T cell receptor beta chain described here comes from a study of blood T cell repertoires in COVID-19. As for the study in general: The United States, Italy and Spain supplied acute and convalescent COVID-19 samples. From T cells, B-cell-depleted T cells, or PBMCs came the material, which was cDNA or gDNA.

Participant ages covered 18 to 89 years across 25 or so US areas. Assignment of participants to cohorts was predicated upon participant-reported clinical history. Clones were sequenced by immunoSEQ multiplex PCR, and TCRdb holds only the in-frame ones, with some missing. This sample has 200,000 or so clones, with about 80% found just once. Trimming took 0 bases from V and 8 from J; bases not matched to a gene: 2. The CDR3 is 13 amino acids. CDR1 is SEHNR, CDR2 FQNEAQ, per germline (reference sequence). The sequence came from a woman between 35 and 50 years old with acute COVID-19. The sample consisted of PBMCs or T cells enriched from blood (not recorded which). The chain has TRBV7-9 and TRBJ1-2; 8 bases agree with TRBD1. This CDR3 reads CASSLADRDGYTF. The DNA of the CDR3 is TGTGCCAGCAGCTTAGCGGACAGGGACGGCTACACCTTC.